This T cell receptor (beta chain) was identified in a study of blood T cell repertoires in COVID-19. Across the whole study: In each case, the material was cDNA or gDNA derived from T cells, B-cell-depleted T cells, or PBMCs.

In the authors' methods: Quantification of nucleated cells was approximated via reference gene primer amplification. Produced via immunoSEQ multiplex PCR; TCRdb's table is partial and in-frame only. Clone size and V and J calls were adopted from that table, with D and trimming inferred from the DNA. The table lists over 100,000 clones, around three quarters of them singletons. CDR1 is KGHSH, CDR2 LQKENI, per germline. Trimming cost V 5 bases and J 6 bases, with 17 bases left between them. The length of the CDR3 is 14 residues. The sequenced sample was peripheral blood. The clonotype was recovered from a human donor in a cohort sampled during active or convalescent COVID-19. The V and J genes are TRBV18 and TRBJ2-7, with a weak D call TRBD2 (6 bases). The CDR3: CASSVSQTSPEQYF. CDR3 bases: TGTGCCAGCTCAGTTAGTCAGACTAGTCCCGAGCAGTACTTC. Complete variable domain (other parts from reference TRBV18 and TRBJ2-7): NAGVMQNPRHLVRRRGQEARLRCSPMKGHSHVYWYRQLPEEGLKFMVYLQKENIIDESGMPKERFSAEFPKEGPSILRIQQVVRGDSAAYFCASSVSQTSPEQYFGPGTRLTVT.